This T cell receptor beta chain was sequenced for a study of PD-L1 blockade in urothelial cancer. This clone was seen once. The sample's time point: peripheral blood 6 weeks after treatment start. Trimming stripped 4 bases from V and 6 bases from J, with 10 bases between. From germline, CDR1 is MNHNS and CDR2 SASEGT. The CDR3 runs 13 residues. Method: immunoSEQ multiplex PCR; TCRdb's copy keeps in-frame clones and lacks some. The sample holds 65,000 to 85,000 clones, less than 95% seen once. The sample was PBMCs, taken around atezolizumab (anti-PD-L1) treatment. The V and J genes are TRBV6-1 and TRBJ1-5; the D gene is possibly TRBD1 (5 bases). The clonotype was recovered from a woman of 80 years or more with urothelial cancer. CDR3 loop: CASSAGQGQPQHF. CDR3 bases: TGTGCCAGCAGTGCCGGGCAGGGTCAGCCCCAGCATTTT.